This T cell receptor beta chain was documented in a study of shared clonotypes between healthy human individuals. Whole-study findings and limits: Donors were few, which limited the genetic and exposure-history diversity represented.

The run depth of the assay was deep. Clones were read by immunoSEQ multiplex PCR, and TCRdb kept only the in-frame ones, dropping some. The sample has a few hundred thousand clones; approximately 79% are singletons. V gave up 6 bases and J gave up 0 bases, with 9 bases separating them. The CDR3 has 15 residues. Germline V gives CDR1 MGHRA, CDR2 YSYEKL. Worth noting for this clone: Its antigen is not identified.

Donors had no recently reported acute infections or vaccinations and were HIV-negative. Sequencing input: PBMCs. The V call is TRBV4-1, the J call TRBJ2-6; D unresolved. The TCR comes from a woman between 35 and 50 years old in good health. Some clones in this sample may be carry-over from other donors' samples. CDR3: CASSQLLSGANVLTF. Here the CDR3 DNA reads TGCGCCAGCAGTCAACTCCTCTCTGGGGCCAACGTCCTGACTTTC.